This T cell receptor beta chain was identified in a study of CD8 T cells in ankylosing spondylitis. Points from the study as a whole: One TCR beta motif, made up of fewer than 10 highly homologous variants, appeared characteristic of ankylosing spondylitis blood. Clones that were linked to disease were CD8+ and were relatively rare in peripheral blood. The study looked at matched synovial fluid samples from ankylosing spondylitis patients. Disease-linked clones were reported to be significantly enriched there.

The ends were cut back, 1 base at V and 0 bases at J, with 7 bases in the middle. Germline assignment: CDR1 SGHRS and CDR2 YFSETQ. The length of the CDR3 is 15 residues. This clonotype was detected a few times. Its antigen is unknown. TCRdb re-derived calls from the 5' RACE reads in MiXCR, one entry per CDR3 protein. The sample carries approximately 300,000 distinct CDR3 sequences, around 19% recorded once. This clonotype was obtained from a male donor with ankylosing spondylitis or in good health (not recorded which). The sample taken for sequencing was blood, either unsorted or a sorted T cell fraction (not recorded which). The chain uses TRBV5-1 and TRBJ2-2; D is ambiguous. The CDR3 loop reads CASSLLTPNTGELFF. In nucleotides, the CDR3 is TGCGCCAGCAGCTTGCTTACCCCGAACACCGGGGAGCTGTTTTTT.